One and the same sample provided the 19 T cell receptor beta chains below, sequenced in a study of beta chain features in type 1 diabetes. Every bit of the isolated RNA underwent reverse transcription, so sequencing read expressed TCRB transcripts. Clones were read by immunoSEQ multiplex PCR, and TCRdb kept only the in-frame ones, dropping some. The table shows 680,000 or so clones, with roughly 16% occurring only once. Sample: naive CD4+ T cells from blood. The receptors here all came from a young man in good health.

This clone was detected only a few times. J is TRBJ2-7 and V is TRBV7-6; 7 bases map to TRBD1. The CDR3 extends over 12 amino acids. The J segment lost 6 bases and the V segment lost 2 bases, leaving 1 base of the junction unmatched. Germline CDR1 SGHVS, CDR2 FNYEAQ. CDR3 sequence (DNA): TGTGCCAGCAGCTTATACAGGGGCGAGCAGTACTTC. Protein: CASSLYRGEQYF.

This clone was seen a few times. As DNA, the CDR3 is TGTGCCAGCAGCCTCTCAAGGGACAGGGTGAAGACCCAGTACTTC. Translation gives CASSLSRDRVKTQYF. V is TRBV7-9 and J is TRBJ2-5; 9 nucleotides match TRBD1. Trimming at V came to 5 bases and at J to 6 bases, leaving 10 bases not matched to a gene. CDR3 length: 15 amino acids. Looked up from germline, CDR1 is SEHNR and CDR2 is FQNEAQ (reference sequence).

CDR3 sequence (DNA): TGTGCCAGCAGCTTAGGCACAGGGGGCGAGGGCTACACCTTC. Protein sequence: CASSLGTGGEGYTF. The chain couples TRBV7-9 to TRBJ1-2, with 9 bases matching TRBD1. After removal of 1 base from V and 8 bases from J, the junction contained 5 bases not matched to a gene. The germline V gene encodes CDR1 SEHNR and CDR2 FQNEAQ (reference sequence). CDR3 length: 14 residues.

This clone was recorded a few times. This sequence joins TRBV7-2 and TRBJ2-1; 12 positions match TRBD1. The ends lost 5 bases at V and 9 bases at J; junction bases unmatched: 11. The CDR3 consists of 16 residues. Germline loops: CDR1 SGHTA, CDR2 FQGNSA. The CDR3 bases are TGTGCCAGCAGCCTTGGGACAGGGGGCGTGAGGGGTGAGCAGTTCTTC. It codes for CASSLGTGGVRGEQFF.

For the CDR3, the DNA is TGCGCCAGCAGCTTGCCCGGGAACGAGCAGTACTTC. The encoded protein is CASSLPGNEQYF. V is TRBV5-1 and J is TRBJ2-7; tentative D call: TRBD2 (5 bases). Trimming took 1 base from V and 5 from J, leaving 7 bases between them. The germline gives CDR1 SGHRS, CDR2 YFSETQ. The CDR3 loop spans 12 amino acids.

This clone was counted only a few times. CDR3 nucleotide sequence: TGTGCCAGCAGCTTAGATCTCGGTGTTACATTCCCGCGCTACACCTTC. Translating gives CASSLDLGVTFPRYTF. The chain uses TRBV11-2 and TRBJ1-2; D gene ambiguous. V lost 0 bases to trimming and J lost 9 bases, with 20 bases between them. This CDR3 has 16 residues. The germline gives CDR1 SGHAT, CDR2 FQNNGV.

This chain joins TRBV28 and TRBJ2-6, with D possibly TRBD1 on 5 matching bases. The V gene's germline CDR1 is MDHEN and CDR2 SYDVKM. This CDR3 spans 14 amino acids. V gave up 10 bases and J gave up 0 bases, with 10 bases separating them. CDR3 DNA: TGTGCCACGGAAAGGGGCTCTGGGGCCAACGTCCTGACTTTC. Its protein is CATERGSGANVLTF.

The chain is built from TRBV5-1 and TRBJ2-3, with TRBD1 matching 11 bases. The CDR3 has 16 residues. The germline gives CDR1 SGHRS, CDR2 YFSETQ. Trimming took 0 bases from V and 3 from J; bases not matched to a gene: 3. The DNA of the CDR3 is TGCGCCAGCAGCTTGGCGGACAGGGGGCATACAGATACGCAGTATTTT. The encoded protein is CASSLADRGHTDTQYF.

The rearrangement uses TRBV5-1 and TRBJ2-7, with D uncertain. V lost 4 bases and J 4 bases, leaving 18 bases between the germline ends. The CDR3 length is 15 residues. Germline V CDR1 and CDR2: SGHRS, YFSETQ. CDR3: CASSPGASKGYEQYF. CDR3 coding DNA: TGCGCCAGCAGCCCTGGTGCTTCCAAGGGTTACGAGCAGTACTTC. The full variable domain, in which reference TRBV5-1 and TRBJ2-7 provide the parts outside the CDR3, is KAGVTQTPRYLIKTRGQQVTLSCSPISGHRSVSWYQQTPGQGLQFLFEYFSETQRNKGNFPGRFSGRQFSNSRSEMNVSTLELGDSALYLCASSPGASKGYEQYFGPGTRLTVT.

The chain recombines TRBV27 with TRBJ1-1, with a possible D match to TRBD1 (5 bases). The CDR3 has 13 amino acids. Trimming shortened V by 5 bases and J by 7 bases, and 14 bases separated the two germline ends. CDR1 is MNHEY and CDR2 is SMNVEV in the germline V gene (reference sequence). This CDR3 is CASSLKSGGEAFF. The CDR3 region has the DNA TGTGCCAGCAGTCTCAAGTCGGGGGGTGAAGCTTTCTTT.

The chain is built from TRBV7-2 and TRBJ1-6; D might be TRBD1 (5 bases). V shed 2 bases and J shed 5 bases, with 10 bases lying between them. The CDR3 extends over 15 amino acids. Germline CDR1 reads SGHTA; CDR2 reads FQGNSA. CDR3 region: CASSLYRGNNSPLHF. The CDR3 region has the DNA TGTGCCAGCAGCTTATATCGGGGGAATAATTCACCCCTCCACTTT.

This rearrangement joins TRBV28 to TRBJ2-7; a weak D match, TRBD1 (5 bases). Germline values: CDR1 MDHEN, CDR2 SYDVKM. Trimming took 3 bases from V and 1 from J, leaving 13 bases between them. The CDR3 covers 15 residues. Here the CDR3 DNA reads TGTGCCAGCAGTTTCCCAGGGAAACATTCCTACGAGCAGTACTTC. This sequence encodes CASSFPGKHSYEQYF.

V usage is TRBV14 and J usage is TRBJ1-1; possibly TRBD1 for D (5 bases). The ends were cut back, 1 base at V and 4 bases at J, with 10 bases in the middle. This CDR3 is built from 14 residues. Germline CDR1 SGHDN, CDR2 FVKESK. The CDR3 DNA is TGTGCCAGCAGCCAAGTTAATAGGGGCACTGAAGCTTTCTTT. Translating it yields CASSQVNRGTEAFF.

This clone has only a few counts. The chain couples TRBV7-3 to TRBJ2-1; 7 bases align to TRBD1. The trim removed 0 bases at V and 0 bases at J, leaving 5 bases unmatched. The CDR3 sequence is 17 residues long. Germline V gives CDR1 SGHTA, CDR2 FQGTGA. The CDR3 nucleotides are TGTGCCAGCAGCTTAACAGCAGGGACAGTCTCCTACAATGAGCAGTTCTTC. Protein product: CASSLTAGTVSYNEQFF.

The chain is built from TRBV6-6 and TRBJ1-5; D is unclear. The CDR3 spans 13 residues. Trimming took off 5 bases at V and 0 bases at J, with 5 bases between the two ends. Germline values: CDR1 MNHNY, CDR2 SVGAGI (reference sequence). CDR3 region: CASSLNSNQPQHF. CDR3 nucleotide sequence: TGTGCCAGCAGTCTCAATAGCAATCAGCCCCAGCATTTT.

The CDR3 coding sequence is TGTGCCAGCAGCCCCGGCGGGTTTAACACAGATACGCAGTATTTT. This translates into CASSPGGFNTDTQYF. The gene calls are TRBV9 and TRBJ2-3; D is perhaps TRBD2 (5 bases). Germline assignment: CDR1 SGDLS and CDR2 YYNGEE. Between the trimmed V and J ends, which lost 4 bases and 2 bases, there was a span of 14 bases. The CDR3 runs 15 residues.

V usage is TRBV11-3 and J usage is TRBJ2-1; D not resolved. The V end lost 1 base, the J end lost 12 bases, and 7 bases lay between the germline ends. Germline CDR1 reads SGHNT; CDR2 reads YENEEA. The length of the CDR3 is 11 residues. In DNA form, the CDR3 reads TGTGCCAGCAGCTTAGGCACGGGGCAGTTCTTC. This gives the protein CASSLGTGQFF.

The chain combines TRBV7-6 with TRBJ1-1; 8 positions match TRBD1. V trimming: 5 bases; J trimming: 1 base; junction bases outside the gene matches: 6. Looked up from germline, CDR1 is SGHVS and CDR2 is FNYEAQ. The CDR3 runs to 15 residues. CDR3 region: CASSPQGEKNTEAFF. The DNA for the CDR3 is TGTGCCAGCAGCCCACAGGGGGAGAAGAACACTGAAGCTTTCTTT.

The sample holds a few counts of this clone. V usage is TRBV27 and J usage is TRBJ2-7; D may be TRBD1 or TRBD2 (5 bases each). CDR3 size: 13 residues. V was cut by 0 bases and J by 9 bases, with 12 bases left in between. Germline CDR1 is MNHEY and CDR2 is SMNVEV (reference sequence). The CDR3 region is CASSLSGASWQYF. DNA of the CDR3: TGTGCCAGCAGTTTATCCGGGGCGTCGTGGCAGTACTTC.